This TCR beta chain was found in a study of T cells in localized non-small cell lung cancer (dated by TCRdb to about 2020). Study-wide context: The study examined T cell repertoires in roughly 240 patients with early-stage NSCLC and compared tumors with uninvolved tumor-adjacent lungs. Of the NSCLC patients, 120 to 150 were male and roughly 110 were female, and the mean age was around 70 years. The cohort consisted of approximately 240 treatment-naive NSCLC patients whose localized lung tumors had been resected.

TCR beta CDR3 regions were sequenced from DNA using the immunoSEQ Assay. Per the original workflow: To compute T cell density, TCR beta template counts were normalized to usable DNA, which was estimated by amplifying housekeeping genes. Using the preseqR package, richness was estimated by extrapolating to 120,000 templates for tissue samples and 400,000 templates for PBMC samples. Clonality was taken to be one minus Pielou's evenness. Differential abundance testing on productive amino-acid clonotypes, with a minimum total count of 5 and an alpha of 0.1, was used to identify tissue-enriched TCRs. Repertoire overlap between compartments was quantified with the Jaccard Index and Morisita Overlap Index. TCR beta CDR3s were clustered by GLIPH together with public tetramer-defined viral CDR3s, and at least three viral sequences plus V-gene enrichment were required for viral motifs. TCRdb mirrors the immuneACCESS table, restricted to in-frame sequences. Some clones are absent from its copies; in checked studies, under half trace to an unresolved V gene, and the reason for the others is unknown. The V and J calls and the clone size are those of that table, but D and trimming were determined from the DNA. The sample has 1,500 to 2,000 clones on record, roughly a fifth of them singletons. The ten largest make up approximately 17% of the sample.

Regarding this clone: Its antigen is still unknown. The record has no base qualities; no much larger clone is one base away.

Two independent pathologists confirmed that the uninvolved adjacent lung, which was taken at least 2 cm from the tumor margin, was free of atypia. At diagnosis, tumor, uninvolved tumor-adjacent lung and peripheral blood were collected and then preserved as a mix of FFPE and fresh-frozen material. The CDR3, cysteine through phenylalanine, is 14 amino acids long. Only the CDR3 DNA is retained, 42 bases long and in frame from the first base. From the germline V gene, CDR1 is SGHNT and CDR2 is YENEEA. V lost 5 bases and J lost 3 bases, and the count of bases not matched to a germline gene is 6. What the work shows at the level of the full study, not this receptor alone: Higher T cell density in blood was associated with longer overall survival, whereas higher clonality in adjacent lung was associated with shorter survival. Uninvolved tumor-adjacent lung showed the highest T cell clonality, higher than tumor, which suggests more focused antigenic responses in the uninvolved tumor-adjacent lung. Because multi-region tumor sequencing was not done, intratumor heterogeneity could not be ruled out. A median of roughly 58 of the top 100 tumor clones were detected in paired uninvolved adjacent lung, and around 30 of these tumor clones were also found among the top 100 clones of the paired uninvolved adjacent lung. Since the design was exploratory, TCR variables were selected using unadjusted p-values with no false-discovery rate correction.

The TCR sequence derives from a woman aged 35 to 70 with stage I lung adenocarcinoma. Here the chain combines TRBV11-3 and TRBJ1-2; TRBD1 aligns with 7 central bases. Sequenced material: normal lung tissue next to the tumor, taken before any cancer treatment. The DNA reads TGTGCCAGCAGCCAGGGGGGGCTAGACTATGGCTACACCTTC. This codes for CASSQGGLDYGYTF.